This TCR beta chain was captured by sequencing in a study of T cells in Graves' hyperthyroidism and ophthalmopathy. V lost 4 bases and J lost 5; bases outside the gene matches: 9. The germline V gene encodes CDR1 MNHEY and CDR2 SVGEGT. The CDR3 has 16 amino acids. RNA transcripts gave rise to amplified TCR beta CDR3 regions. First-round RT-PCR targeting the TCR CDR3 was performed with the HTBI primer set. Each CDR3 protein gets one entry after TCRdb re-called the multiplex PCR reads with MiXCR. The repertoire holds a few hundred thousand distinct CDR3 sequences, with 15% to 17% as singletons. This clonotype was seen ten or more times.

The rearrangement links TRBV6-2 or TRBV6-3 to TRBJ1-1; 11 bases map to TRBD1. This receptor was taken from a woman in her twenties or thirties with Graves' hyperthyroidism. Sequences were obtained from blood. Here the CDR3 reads CASSSGTGGSGTEAFF. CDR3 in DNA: TGTGCCAGCAGTTCCGGGACAGGGGGATCCGGGACTGAAGCTTTCTTT.